The 30 T cell receptor beta chains below all came from one sample that was sequenced in a study of T cells in Graves' hyperthyroidism and ophthalmopathy. RNA transcripts provided the source from which TCR beta CDR3 regions were amplified. TCR CDR3 underwent first-round RT-PCR with the HTBI primer set. In TCRdb, the multiplex PCR reads were re-called with MiXCR into one record per CDR3 protein. The sample includes some 350,000 distinct CDR3 sequences, around 25% of them seen just once. The sequenced material came from blood. Receptors were obtained from a man aged 50 or older with Graves' hyperthyroidism.

V is TRBV7-9 and J is TRBJ2-5; D might be TRBD1 (6 bases). V gave up 2 bases and J gave up 5 bases, with 12 bases separating them. The CDR3 has 14 amino acids. Germline V lookup: CDR1 SEHNR, CDR2 FQNEAQ (reference sequence). In nucleotides, the CDR3 is TGTGCCAGCAGCTTAATTGCAGGGGCGGAGACCCAGTACTTC. The encoded protein is CASSLIAGAETQYF. Drawing the rest from reference TRBV7-9 and TRBJ2-5, the complete variable domain is DTGVSQNPRHKITKRGQNVTFRCDPISEHNRLYWYRQTLGQGPEFLTYFQNEAQLEKSRLLSDRFSAERPKGSFSTLEIQRTEQGDSAMYLCASSLIAGAETQYFGPGTRLLVL.

The chain recombines TRBV30 with TRBJ2-1, with D unclear. Germline V gene data show CDR1 as GTSNPN and CDR2 as SVGIG (reference sequence). Trimming removed 2 bases at V and 4 bases at J, with 12 bases between. The CDR3 totals 14 residues. CDR3 loop: CAWSRFRRYNEQFF. Written as DNA, the CDR3 is TGTGCCTGGAGTAGATTCCGAAGGTACAATGAGCAGTTCTTC.

This clonotype was observed a few times. Here the CDR3 reads CASGGQGGTGELFF. In nucleotides, the CDR3 is TGTGCCAGCGGTGGACAGGGAGGGACCGGGGAGCTGTTTTTT. The rearrangement uses TRBV7-9 and TRBJ2-2; D might be TRBD1 (8 bases). Trimming cost V 8 bases and J 5 bases, with 15 bases left between them. The length of the CDR3 is 14 residues. Germline lookup yields CDR1 SEHNR and CDR2 FQNEAQ (reference sequence). The full variable domain, rest sourced from reference TRBV7-9 and TRBJ2-2, is DTGVSQNPRHKITKRGQNVTFRCDPISEHNRLYWYRQTLGQGPEFLTYFQNEAQLEKSRLLSDRFSAERPKGSFSTLEIQRTEQGDSAMYLCASGGQGGTGELFFGEGSRLTVL.

The V and J genes are TRBV5-1 and TRBJ1-1, with D uncertain. V lost 2 bases, J lost 3 bases, and 14 bases lay in between. The CDR3 totals 15 residues. Per germline, CDR1 SGHRS and CDR2 YFSETQ. The CDR3 DNA follows: TGCGCCAGCAGCTTTGCGTGGTCAGAGTACACTGAAGCTTTCTTT. Protein sequence: CASSFAWSEYTEAFF.

The chain carries TRBV20-1 and TRBJ2-1; 9 bases agree with TRBD2. Trimming cost V 6 bases and J 6 bases; bases outside gene matches: 9. Per germline, CDR1 DFQATT and CDR2 SNEGSKA (reference sequence). This CDR3 has 14 amino acids. CDR3 coding DNA: TGCAGTGCCGAGCCGAGACTAGCGGCCAATGAGCAGTTCTTC. This encodes CSAEPRLAANEQFF.

The genes are TRBV5-1 and TRBJ1-6, with D hard to call. The CDR3 is 15 amino acids. Germline assignment: CDR1 SGHRS and CDR2 YFSETQ. V shed 4 bases and J shed 6 bases, with 14 bases lying between them. The CDR3 spells CASSPEEMVNSPLHF. DNA for the CDR3: TGCGCCAGCAGCCCCGAGGAAATGGTTAATTCACCCCTCCACTTT.

This clonotype occurred a few times. The chain joins TRBV20-1 to TRBJ2-6; 7 bases map to TRBD1. Trimming at V came to 5 bases and at J to 1 base, leaving 8 bases not matched to a gene. Germline assignment: CDR1 DFQATT and CDR2 SNEGSKA (reference sequence). This CDR3 region has 16 residues. The CDR3 DNA follows: TGCAGTGCTGGGGGACAGTCAACATCTGGGGCCAACGTCCTGACTTTC. Protein product: CSAGGQSTSGANVLTF.

The chain couples TRBV27 to TRBJ2-5; 7 bases line up with TRBD2. V lost 5 bases and J lost 9; bases outside the gene matches: 12. This CDR3 comprises 14 residues. Germline CDR1 reads MNHEY; CDR2 reads SMNVEV (reference sequence). CDR3 sequence reads: CASSTGGPSGAQYF. CDR3 sequence (DNA): TGTGCCAGCAGTACGGGAGGCCCATCCGGGGCCCAGTACTTC.

V and J are TRBV11-3 and TRBJ1-1, with D possibly matching TRBD1 (5 bases). V lost 4 bases and J 0 bases, leaving 18 bases between the germline ends. The V gene's germline CDR1 is SGHNT and CDR2 YENEEA. This CDR3 is 17 amino acids long. Here the CDR3 DNA reads TGTGCCAGCAGCTCCCTAACCGGGACGGACATGAACACTGAAGCTTTCTTT. Protein product: CASSSLTGTDMNTEAFF.

This clonotype was seen only once. The chain has TRBV3-1 and TRBJ1-2; D gene unclear. The CDR3 covers 14 residues. Germline assignment: CDR1 LGHDT and CDR2 YNNKEL (reference sequence). V was trimmed by 1 base and J by 4 bases, leaving 10 bases between them. CDR3 sequence reads: CASSQVQAGYGYTF. The CDR3 nucleotides are TGTGCCAGCAGCCAAGTTCAGGCTGGCTATGGCTACACCTTC.

The genes are TRBV7-2 and TRBJ2-5; 12 nucleotides align to TRBD1. With 5 bases clipped from V and 4 bases from J, the junction kept 8 bases outside the gene matches. CDR3 length: 16 amino acids. The germline CDR1 and CDR2 sequences are SGHTA and FQGNSA. CDR3 bases: TGTGCCAGCAGCGAAGCCGGGACAGGGGGCGGAGAGACCCAGTACTTC. Its translation is CASSEAGTGGGETQYF.

This chain links TRBV20-1 with TRBJ2-3; D remains ambiguous. CDR3 length: 12 residues. From germline, CDR1 is DFQATT and CDR2 SNEGSKA (reference sequence). Trimming left V 3 bases short and J 0 bases short, with 4 bases between. CDR3 bases: TGCAGTGCTAGGACCAGCACAGATACGCAGTATTTT. Residues: CSARTSTDTQYF.

Points on this clonotype: A much larger clone differs from this one at a single base, so this may be a read error. The chain is built from TRBV2 and TRBJ2-3; TRBD2 matches at 7 bases. J was trimmed by 5 bases and V by 6 bases; bases with no gene match: 17. From germline, CDR1 is SNHLY and CDR2 FYNNEI. The CDR3 has 17 residues. The CDR3 protein is CASSAGTLADFIDTQYF. The CDR3 nucleotides are TGTGCCAGCAGCGCTGGGACTCTAGCGGACTTCATAGATACGCAGTATTTT.

The chain combines TRBV7-2 with TRBJ2-7, with D possibly being TRBD1 or TRBD2 (5 bases each). Germline CDR1 SGHTA, CDR2 FQGNSA. CDR3 length: 14 residues. The V and J ends lost 4 bases and 6 bases respectively, with 16 bases between them. CDR3 region: CASSYNRDAGEQYF. The CDR3 DNA sequence: TGTGCCAGCAGCTATAACCGGGACGCGGGCGAGCAGTACTTC.

The V gene is TRBV10-3, the J gene TRBJ2-7; 7 nucleotides match TRBD2. J was trimmed by 2 bases and V by 11 bases; bases with no gene match: 6. CDR3 length: 12 amino acids. Germline lookup yields CDR1 ENHRY and CDR2 SYGVKD. The chain's CDR3 is CAGGGSTYEQYF. CDR3 in DNA: TGTGCCGGGGGGGGGTCTACCTACGAGCAGTACTTC.

The chain joins TRBV24-1 to TRBJ2-2, with D tentatively TRBD1 (5 bases). V gave up 3 bases and J gave up 1 base, with 5 bases separating them. CDR3 length equals 14 residues. Germline V gives CDR1 KGHDR, CDR2 SFDVKD. The CDR3 coding sequence is TGTGCCACCAGTGATACAGGGAACACCGGGGAGCTGTTTTTT. It encodes CATSDTGNTGELFF.

The chain has TRBV20-1 and TRBJ2-2; 7 nucleotides line up with TRBD2. The CDR3 has 13 residues. Trimming took 5 bases from V and 4 from J; bases not matched to a gene: 4. Looked up from germline, CDR1 is DFQATT and CDR2 is SNEGSKA (reference sequence). For the CDR3, the DNA is TGCAGTGCTGGCAGCGGGACCACCGGGGAGCTGTTTTTT. This codes for CSAGSGTTGELFF.

Many counts were recorded for this clonotype. The V and J genes are TRBV6-1 and TRBJ1-1; 12 bases are a match to TRBD1. The V gene end was trimmed by 5 bases and the J gene end by 0 bases; junction bases not matched to a gene: 7. Per germline, CDR1 MNHNS and CDR2 SASEGT. This CDR3 has 17 residues. Here the CDR3 reads CASSFGTGGMVNTEAFF. DNA for the CDR3: TGTGCCAGCAGTTTCGGGACAGGGGGCATGGTGAACACTGAAGCTTTCTTT.

This clonotype has just one count. The chain combines TRBV30 with TRBJ2-2, with D perhaps matching TRBD2 (6 bases). V lost 4 bases and J 7 bases, leaving 13 bases between the germline ends. Germline V lookup: CDR1 GTSNPN, CDR2 SVGIG (reference sequence). There are 13 residues in the CDR3. CDR3 region: CAWKRLVVGELFF. The CDR3 DNA sequence: TGTGCCTGGAAAAGACTAGTTGTCGGGGAGCTGTTTTTT.

V is TRBV7-2 and J is TRBJ1-1, with unresolved D. CDR1 SGHTA and CDR2 FQGNSA come from the germline V gene. V was shortened by 3 bases and J by 8 bases, with 19 bases between the two germline ends. The CDR3 has 15 amino acids. The CDR3 here is CASSFGDSSLREAFF. The CDR3, as DNA: TGTGCCAGCAGCTTCGGTGACTCATCCCTTAGGGAAGCTTTCTTT.

This clonotype was detected ten times or more. V and J are TRBV7-6 and TRBJ2-5; maybe TRBD2 (6 bases). V was cut by 3 bases and J by 3 bases, with 11 bases left in between. This CDR3 spans 14 amino acids. The germline V gene has CDR1 SGHVS and CDR2 FNYEAQ. The CDR3 DNA sequence: TGTGCCAGCAGCTTGGCGGGGCCCAAAGAGACCCAGTACTTC. It translates to CASSLAGPKETQYF.

This clonotype was counted between two and nine times. The chain uses TRBV19 and TRBJ2-3; D is undetermined. Trimming stripped 2 bases from V and 2 bases from J, with 11 bases between. The CDR3 has 15 residues. From germline, CDR1 is LNHDA and CDR2 SQIVND (reference sequence). The CDR3 is CASSIISAYTDTQYF. The CDR3 DNA follows: TGTGCCAGTAGTATAATCAGCGCTTACACAGATACGCAGTATTTT.

This chain joins TRBV6-1 and TRBJ2-7; no definite D call. CDR1 is MNHNS, CDR2 SASEGT, per germline. V was shortened by 7 bases and J by 4 bases, with 17 bases between the two germline ends. The CDR3 sequence is 14 residues long. CDR3 sequence: CASTPHQKLYEQYF. Here the CDR3 DNA reads TGTGCCAGCACCCCCCACCAGAAACTTTACGAGCAGTACTTC.

The rearrangement links TRBV7-2 to TRBJ2-7, with a tentative D call TRBD1 (6 bases). V shed 6 bases and J shed 3 bases, with 15 bases lying between them. This CDR3 contains 14 residues. CDR1 and CDR2 from the germline V gene are SGHTA and FQGNSA. In DNA, the CDR3 is TGTGCCAGCAGACCCCGGACAGAAGACTACGAGCAGTACTTC. Its protein is CASRPRTEDYEQYF.

The chain has TRBV11-2 and TRBJ1-5, with a weak D call TRBD1 (6 bases). Trimming pared 5 bases from V and 0 bases from J, leaving 26 bases between. Germline lookup yields CDR1 SGHAT and CDR2 FQNNGV. The CDR3 is made up of 20 amino acids. CDR3 nucleotides: TGTGCCAGCAGCACCCACACAAAGGACAGAAAGCGTTATAGCAATCAGCCCCAGCATTTT. Encoded protein: CASSTHTKDRKRYSNQPQHF.

This clonotype was counted between two and nine times. V and J are TRBV19 and TRBJ1-5; 7 bases fit TRBD1. V lost 5 bases to trimming and J lost 0 bases; unmatched junction nucleotides: 4. Germline V gives CDR1 LNHDA, CDR2 SQIVND (reference sequence). The CDR3 spans 15 residues. The CDR3 reads CASSAQGVSNQPQHF. As DNA, the CDR3 is TGTGCCAGTAGTGCGCAGGGGGTTAGCAATCAGCCCCAGCATTTT.

The CDR3 region is CASNELGRNTGELFF. The DNA of the CDR3 is TGTGCCAGCAACGAATTAGGGAGAAACACCGGGGAGCTGTTTTTT. The chain uses TRBV12-3 or TRBV12-4 and TRBJ2-2; D is possibly TRBD2 (5 bases). The length of the CDR3 is 15 residues. V lost 7 bases and J lost 2, with 14 bases in between.

In this sample, this clonotype turned up many times. This chain connects TRBV4-2 to TRBJ2-5; perhaps TRBD1 as D (6 bases). V shed 4 bases and J shed 3 bases, with 15 bases lying between them. The length of the CDR3 is 15 residues. Per the germline V gene, CDR1 is LGHNA and CDR2 is YNFKEQ. The CDR3 loop reads CASSPLQGREETQYF. CDR3 in DNA: TGTGCCAGCAGCCCCTTACAGGGTAGGGAAGAGACCCAGTACTTC.

The CDR3 loop reads CAIGGTDTQYF. The CDR3 nucleotides read TGTGCCATCGGGGGCACAGATACGCAGTATTTT. This chain connects TRBV10-3 to TRBJ2-3; D gene ambiguous. The CDR3 has 11 residues. Trimming removed 8 bases from V and 1 base from J, with 4 bases in between. The germline CDR1 and CDR2 sequences are ENHRY and SYGVKD.

The rearrangement uses TRBV18 and TRBJ2-4; TRBD1 might be the D (5 bases). The germline CDR1 and CDR2 sequences are KGHSH and LQKENI. Trimming removed 5 bases at V and 7 bases at J, with 12 bases between. This CDR3 is 13 amino acids long. CDR3 nucleotide sequence: TGTGCCAGCTCAATCTTAGCAGGGAACATTCAGTACTTC. Translated: CASSILAGNIQYF.